A single sample gave rise to the 21 T cell receptor beta chains below, sequenced in a study of blood T cell repertoires in COVID-19. Method: immunoSEQ multiplex PCR; TCRdb's copy keeps in-frame clones and lacks some. The sample yields roughly 330,000 clones, around 87% seen once. The sequenced material came from peripheral blood. The origin of the receptors is a woman between 50 and 59 years old with active or convalescent COVID-19.

The CDR3 sequence is CASSDSRGADTQYF. The DNA of the CDR3 is TGTGCCAGCAGCGATTCCAGGGGCGCAGATACGCAGTATTTT. V usage is TRBV9 and J usage is TRBJ2-3, with a tentative D call TRBD1 (6 bases). Between the trimmed V and J ends, which lost 3 bases and 4 bases, there was a span of 12 bases. The CDR3 extends over 14 amino acids. Per germline, CDR1 SGDLS and CDR2 YYNGEE.

The J gene is TRBJ2-1, the V gene TRBV25-1; 11 bases fit TRBD2. Germline CDR1 is MGHDK and CDR2 is SYGVNS. The length of the CDR3 is 13 residues. Germline trimming cut 6 bases from V and 7 bases from J; bases unmatched to any gene: 2. CDR3: CASRLAGGNEQFF. The CDR3 nucleotides are TGTGCCAGCAGGCTAGCGGGAGGTAATGAGCAGTTCTTC.

As concerns this clone: One end of the junction is discordant with germline, which a read error may explain. This chain joins TRBV6-2 or TRBV6-3 and TRBJ2-6, with TRBD2 as a possible D gene (5 bases). Germline lookup yields CDR1 MNHEY and CDR2 SVGEGT. CDR3 length equals 15 residues. This CDR3 is CASSYGGSGANVLTF. The CDR3 bases are TGTGCCAGCAGTTACGGCGGGTCTGGCGCCAACGTCCTGACTTTC.

The chain employs TRBV27 and TRBJ2-3; 11 bases are a match to TRBD2. V trimming: 6 bases; J trimming: 4 bases; junction bases outside the gene matches: 6. CDR3 length: 15 residues. The germline V gene encodes CDR1 MNHEY and CDR2 SMNVEV (reference sequence). The DNA of the CDR3 is TGTGCCAGCAGCCCGACTAGCGGGACTCCAGATACGCAGTATTTT. It encodes CASSPTSGTPDTQYF.

This chain links TRBV16 with TRBJ2-1; D might be TRBD1 (6 bases). Germline lookup yields CDR1 KGHSY and CDR2 FQNENV. The CDR3 is 16 residues long. V was clipped by 2 bases and J by 13 bases, with 24 bases between them. The CDR3 here is CASSQPTGNEQSTQFF. In nucleotides, the CDR3 is TGTGCCAGCAGCCAACCGACAGGCAATGAGCAGTCCACCCAGTTCTTC.

This chain links TRBV29-1 with TRBJ2-2, with D possibly being TRBD2 (6 bases). The V gene lost 3 bases and the J gene lost 7 bases, with 12 bases spanning the gap. Germline CDR1 is SQVTM and CDR2 is ANQGSEA. The CDR3 length is 13 residues. CDR3 loop: CSVDGGNIGELFF. Here the CDR3 DNA reads TGCAGCGTTGACGGAGGGAATATCGGGGAGCTGTTTTTT.

The V call is TRBV29-1, the J call TRBJ1-3, with 7 bases that match TRBD1. Germline CDR1 is SQVTM and CDR2 is ANQGSEA. The CDR3 runs to 13 residues. The trim removed 7 bases at V and 4 bases at J, leaving 7 bases unmatched. The CDR3 nucleotides are TGCAGCGCCGACAGGGTAGGCGGAAACACCATATATTTT. It encodes CSADRVGGNTIYF.

This clone was seen only once. The chain couples TRBV5-1 to TRBJ2-7, with 11 bases fitting TRBD2. The CDR3 covers 14 residues. Losses at the gene ends were 4 bases for V and 3 bases for J; bases not matched to a gene: 3. Germline CDR1 is SGHRS and CDR2 is YFSETQ. The CDR3 sequence: CASSHGTSGYEQYF. DNA for the CDR3: TGCGCCAGCAGCCACGGGACTAGCGGCTACGAGCAGTACTTC.

V and J are TRBV5-1 and TRBJ2-3, with a weak D call TRBD1 (5 bases). V was cut by 4 bases and J by 5 bases, with 20 bases left in between. There are 16 residues in the CDR3. Germline-derived CDR1 and CDR2 are SGHRS and YFSETQ. CDR3 sequence: CASSPETALRRDTQYF. The CDR3 DNA follows: TGCGCCAGCAGCCCCGAGACAGCCCTCCGAAGAGATACGCAGTATTTT.

This clone was counted ten times or more. The V gene is TRBV5-6, the J gene TRBJ1-2; TRBD1 might be the D (6 bases). The V and J ends lost 1 base and 8 bases respectively, with 21 bases between them. This CDR3 is 16 amino acids long. Germline values: CDR1 SGHDT, CDR2 YYEEEE. CDR3 region: CASSLLLGAGAGGYTF. The CDR3 DNA is TGTGCCAGCAGCTTGCTGTTAGGGGCAGGGGCAGGGGGCTACACCTTC.

This clone showed up just once. The gene calls are TRBV7-9 and TRBJ2-7, with TRBD1 as a possible D gene (6 bases). V was cut by 1 base and J by 2 bases, with 9 bases left in between. This CDR3 region has 14 residues. CDR1 and CDR2 from the germline V gene are SEHNR and FQNEAQ (reference sequence). CDR3 loop: CASSLGTGPYEQYF. CDR3 bases: TGTGCCAGCAGCTTAGGAACAGGGCCCTACGAGCAGTACTTC. The full variable domain, rest sourced from reference TRBV7-9 and TRBJ2-7, is DTGVSQNPRHKITKRGQNVTFRCDPISEHNRLYWYRQTLGQGPEFLTYFQNEAQLEKSRLLSDRFSAERPKGSFSTLEIQRTEQGDSAMYLCASSLGTGPYEQYFGPGTRLTVT.

The V gene is TRBV4-1, the J gene TRBJ2-5, with 11 nucleotides matching TRBD2. The ends lost 2 bases at V and 4 bases at J; junction bases unmatched: 0. The CDR3 totals 14 residues. The germline CDR1 and CDR2 sequences are MGHRA and YSYEKL. The CDR3 DNA follows: TGCGCCAGCAGCCAAACTAGCGGGGGAGAGACCCAGTACTTC. Translated, it gives CASSQTSGGETQYF.

The table lists this clone with a few counts. The chain recombines TRBV27 with TRBJ2-7, with D uncertain. The germline V and J ends were trimmed by 0 bases and 2 bases, with 8 bases remaining between them. CDR3 size: 14 residues. Germline V gene lookup returns CDR1 MNHEY and CDR2 SMNVEV (reference sequence). The CDR3 DNA is TGTGCCAGCAGTTTATCTTTCGGAGCCTACGAGCAGTACTTC. This sequence encodes CASSLSFGAYEQYF.

Note on this clone: One junction end disagrees with the germline gene, perhaps due to a read error. V is TRBV18 and J is TRBJ2-7; the D gene is possibly TRBD2 (6 bases). This CDR3 is built from 16 residues. From germline, CDR1 is KGHSH and CDR2 LQKENI. Here the CDR3 reads CASSPEPRSAGKASNF. CDR3 coding DNA: TGTGCCAGCTCACCCGAACCCCGGAGTGCGGGAAAGGCATCTAACTTC.

The chain recombines TRBV4-3 with TRBJ1-2, with TRBD1 matching 7 bases. CDR3 size: 14 residues. Germline assignment: CDR1 LGHNA and CDR2 YSLEER. The V and J ends lost 1 base and 6 bases, in that order; junction bases with no gene match: 5. CDR3 loop: CASSQVRGSDGYTF. DNA of the CDR3: TGCGCCAGCAGCCAAGTCAGGGGGAGCGATGGCTACACCTTC.

In nucleotides, the CDR3 is TGTGCCAGTAGTTGGGGGGTTAACACCGGGGAGCTGTTTTTT. Its translation: CASSWGVNTGELFF. This chain uses TRBV19 with TRBJ2-2; D is possibly TRBD2 (6 bases). The germline V and J ends were trimmed by 5 bases and 2 bases, with 9 bases remaining between them. This CDR3 spans 14 amino acids. Looked up from germline, CDR1 is LNHDA and CDR2 is SQIVND (reference sequence).

The chain combines TRBV28 with TRBJ2-1; TRBD1 might be the D (6 bases). The CDR3 spans 16 residues. V lost 8 bases and J lost 0, with 17 bases in between. CDR1 is MDHEN and CDR2 is SYDVKM in the germline V gene. CDR3 coding DNA: TGTGCCAGCGTATCGGGACAAGAGACCTCCTACAATGAGCAGTTCTTC. Translated, it gives CASVSGQETSYNEQFF.

In its sample, this clone was seen once. This chain's CDR3 is CAWNSGGGSTDTQYF. The CDR3 bases are TGTGCCTGGAATTCGGGAGGCGGTAGCACAGATACGCAGTATTTT. This sequence joins TRBV30 and TRBJ2-3; 7 bases are shared with TRBD2. CDR1 GTSNPN and CDR2 SVGIG come from the germline V gene (reference sequence). Trimming at V came to 4 bases and at J to 0 bases, leaving 7 bases not matched to a gene. The CDR3 contains 15 residues.

The V call is TRBV6-5, the J call TRBJ1-2; D is unresolved. The CDR3 is made up of 15 amino acids. CDR1 MNHEY and CDR2 SVGAGI come from the germline V gene. V was trimmed by 0 bases and J by 2 bases, leaving 10 bases between them. The CDR3 loop is CASSYSYSENYGYTF. The DNA of the CDR3 is TGTGCCAGCAGTTACTCGTACAGTGAGAACTATGGCTACACCTTC.

The V and J genes are TRBV14 and TRBJ2-7; no definite D call. Germline V CDR1 and CDR2: SGHDN, FVKESK. V shed 2 bases and J shed 7 bases, with 9 bases lying between them. This CDR3 comprises 12 residues. The CDR3 bases are TGTGCCAGCAGCCAACATGACGGGGAGCAGTACTTC. This gives the protein CASSQHDGEQYF.

This sequence joins TRBV5-4 and TRBJ2-7, with D hard to call. V was trimmed by 0 bases and J by 9 bases, leaving 7 bases between them. The CDR3 is 11 amino acids. Germline values: CDR1 SGHNT, CDR2 YYREEE (reference sequence). The CDR3 sequence is CASSLGGSQYF. The CDR3 DNA follows: TGTGCCAGCAGCTTGGGCGGCTCGCAGTACTTC.